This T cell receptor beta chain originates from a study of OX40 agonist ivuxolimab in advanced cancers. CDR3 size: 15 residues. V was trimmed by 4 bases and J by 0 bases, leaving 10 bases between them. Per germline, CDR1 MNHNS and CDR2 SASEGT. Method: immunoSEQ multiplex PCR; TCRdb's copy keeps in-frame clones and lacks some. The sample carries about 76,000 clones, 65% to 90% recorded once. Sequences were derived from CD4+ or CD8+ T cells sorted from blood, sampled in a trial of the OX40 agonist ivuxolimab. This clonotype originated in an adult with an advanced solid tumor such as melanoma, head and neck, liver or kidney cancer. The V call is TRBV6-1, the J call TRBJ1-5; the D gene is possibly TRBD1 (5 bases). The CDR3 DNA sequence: TGTGCCAGCAGTGGACGGGGGGGTAGCAATCAGCCCCAGCATTTT. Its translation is CASSGRGGSNQPQHF.